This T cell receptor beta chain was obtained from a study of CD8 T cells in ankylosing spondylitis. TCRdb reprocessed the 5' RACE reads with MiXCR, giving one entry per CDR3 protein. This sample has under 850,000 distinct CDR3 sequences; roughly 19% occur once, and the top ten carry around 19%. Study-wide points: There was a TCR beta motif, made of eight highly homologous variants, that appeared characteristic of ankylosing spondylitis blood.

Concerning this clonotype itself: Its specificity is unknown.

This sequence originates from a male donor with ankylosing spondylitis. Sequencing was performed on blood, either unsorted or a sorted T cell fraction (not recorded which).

CDR3 amino acids: CSVRSLGLYEQYF. In DNA form, the CDR3 reads TGCAGCGTTCGGAGCTTAGGGCTCTACGAGCAGTACTTC. The V and J genes are TRBV29-1 and TRBJ2-7; D is undetermined. The CDR3 sequence is 13 residues long. The germline CDR1 and CDR2 sequences are SQVTM and ANQGSEA. Trimming stripped 5 bases from V and 3 bases from J, with 14 bases between.